This T cell receptor (beta chain) was identified in a study of technical replicates of blood from a handful of donors. The trim removed 7 bases at V and 0 bases at J, leaving 9 bases unmatched. The germline CDR1 and CDR2 sequences are SQVTM and ANQGSEA. This CDR3 region has 16 residues. Sequencing was performed with immunoSEQ multiplex PCR; in TCRdb, only in-frame clones are kept and a portion is missing. The table records nearly 90,000 clones, 95% of them present only once. The receptor's source is a human donor in good health. This chain uses TRBV29-1 with TRBJ2-2, with 9 positions matching TRBD2. Sequencing used T cells isolated from PBMCs. CDR3 protein: CSARSLAGPNTGELFF. The CDR3 nucleotides are TGCAGCGCCCGCTCCCTAGCGGGGCCGAACACCGGGGAGCTGTTTTTT.